Listed below are T cell receptor beta chains from one sample, sequenced in a study of regulatory T cells in long-lasting Graves disease. TCRdb called the multiplex PCR reads again in MiXCR, with one record for every CDR3 protein. The sample has 350,000 to 450,000 distinct CDR3 sequences, about 15% seen once. Another study also made use of these data, one on T cells in Graves' hyperthyroidism and ophthalmopathy.

The material was peripheral blood mononuclear cells (PBMCs), obtained at new diagnosis, from a patient treated with antithyroid drugs. These receptors came from a woman in her thirties or forties with Graves disease. The CDR3 runs from the conserved cysteine through the conserved F or W. A D gene is named only where the DNA matches it firmly. For some rows the clone size is stated as once, few or many, or as a class when expanded; others skip it.

CDR3 protein: CSARAGAASGANVLTF
CDR3 DNA: TGCAGTGCTAGAGCGGGGGCAGCCTCTGGGGCCAACGTCCTGACTTTC
clone size: NA
V gene: TRBV20-1
J gene: TRBJ2-6
D gene: NA

CDR3 protein: CASSPPSGANVLTF
CDR3 DNA: TGTGCCAGCAGCCCCCCCTCTGGGGCCAACGTCCTGACTTTC
clone size: many
V gene: TRBV11-2
J gene: TRBJ2-6
D gene: NA

CDR3 protein: CSVETAKAYEQYF
CDR3 DNA: TGCAGCGTTGAGACAGCCAAGGCCTACGAGCAGTACTTC
clone size: many
V gene: TRBV29-1
J gene: TRBJ2-7
D gene: NA

CDR3 protein: CASSSTPEPTDTQYF
CDR3 DNA: TGTGCCAGCAGCTCGACCCCAGAACCCACAGATACGCAGTATTTT
clone size: many
V gene: TRBV11-3
J gene: TRBJ2-3
D gene: NA

CDR3 protein: CAFFTGTASTGELFF
CDR3 DNA: TGTGCCTTCTTTACCGGGACAGCTTCCACCGGGGAGCTGTTTTTT
clone size: NA
V gene: TRBV30
J gene: TRBJ2-2
D gene: TRBD1

CDR3 protein: CASRTGTGVQGYTF
CDR3 DNA: TGCGCCAGCAGGACCGGGACAGGGGTACAAGGCTACACCTTC
clone size: NA
V gene: TRBV5-1
J gene: TRBJ1-2
D gene: TRBD1

CDR3 protein: CASSQERGTGALFGANVLTF
CDR3 DNA: TGCGCCAGCAGCCAAGAAAGGGGGACAGGGGCATTATTTGGGGCCAACGTCCTGACTTTC
clone size: NA
V gene: TRBV4-1
J gene: TRBJ2-6
D gene: TRBD1

CDR3 protein: CAWRQKGLAGRYEQYF
CDR3 DNA: TGTGCCTGGAGACAAAAGGGTCTAGCGGGGAGATACGAGCAGTACTTC
clone size: NA
V gene: TRBV30
J gene: TRBJ2-7
D gene: TRBD2

CDR3 protein: CASSSTGARSPLHF
CDR3 DNA: TGTGCCAGCAGCTCGACAGGGGCCAGGTCACCCCTCCACTTT
clone size: NA
V gene: TRBV5-5
J gene: TRBJ1-6
D gene: TRBD1

CDR3 protein: CASSTGDYIYEQYF
CDR3 DNA: TGTGCCAGCAGCACAGGGGACTACATCTACGAGCAGTACTTC
clone size: many
V gene: TRBV13
J gene: TRBJ2-7
D gene: NA

CDR3 protein: CASSVPQEGEQFF
CDR3 DNA: TGTGCCAGCTCAGTGCCTCAGGAGGGTGAGCAGTTCTTC
clone size: NA
V gene: TRBV18
J gene: TRBJ2-1
D gene: NA

CDR3 protein: CASSVQTLNTGELFF
CDR3 DNA: TGTGCCAGCTCGGTGCAGACCTTGAACACCGGGGAGCTGTTTTTT
clone size: many
V gene: TRBV19
J gene: TRBJ2-2
D gene: NA

CDR3 protein: CASSIVSSGANVLTF
CDR3 DNA: TGTGCCAGTAGTATCGTATCCTCTGGGGCCAACGTCCTGACTTTC
clone size: NA
V gene: TRBV19
J gene: TRBJ2-6
D gene: NA

CDR3 protein: CASRPGGAGGYNEQFF
CDR3 DNA: TGTGCCAGCAGGCCGGGAGGAGCGGGAGGATACAATGAGCAGTTCTTC
clone size: many
V gene: TRBV6-1
J gene: TRBJ2-1
D gene: TRBD2

CDR3 protein: CASSHLNRGHKETQYF
CDR3 DNA: TGTGCCAGCAGCCACCTCAATCGGGGACACAAGGAGACCCAGTACTTC
clone size: many
V gene: TRBV3-1
J gene: TRBJ2-5
D gene: NA

CDR3 protein: CATSDLSESADTQYF
CDR3 DNA: TGTGCCACCAGTGATTTGTCGGAGTCGGCAGATACGCAGTATTTT
clone size: many
V gene: TRBV24-1
J gene: TRBJ2-3
D gene: NA

CDR3 protein: CASSLGLDEQFF
CDR3 DNA: TGTGCCAGCAGCTTGGGACTAGATGAGCAGTTCTTC
clone size: few
V gene: TRBV7-8
J gene: TRBJ2-1
D gene: TRBD2

CDR3 protein: CASSLDLKRGTQYF
CDR3 DNA: TGTGCCAGCAGCTTGGATCTTAAAAGGGGGACCCAGTACTTC
clone size: few
V gene: TRBV7-9
J gene: TRBJ2-5
D gene: NA

CDR3 protein: CSARGELDGWETQYF
CDR3 DNA: TGCAGTGCTAGGGGGGAGTTGGACGGATGGGAGACCCAGTACTTC
clone size: many
V gene: TRBV20-1
J gene: TRBJ2-5
D gene: NA

CDR3 protein: CASSSRGALTGEQFF
CDR3 DNA: TGTGCCAGCAGTTCGCGGGGGGCGCTTACGGGTGAGCAGTTCTTC
clone size: many
V gene: TRBV6-2/TRBV6-3
J gene: TRBJ2-1
D gene: TRBD2

CDR3 protein: CASSQERQWWVQETQYF
CDR3 DNA: TGTGCCAGCAGCCAAGAACGACAATGGTGGGTCCAAGAGACCCAGTACTTC
clone size: NA
V gene: TRBV3-1
J gene: TRBJ2-5
D gene: NA

CDR3 protein: CASSFVGRNQPQHF
CDR3 DNA: TGTGCCAGCAGTTTTGTAGGGCGCAATCAGCCCCAGCATTTT
clone size: many
V gene: TRBV12-3/TRBV12-4
J gene: TRBJ1-5
D gene: NA

CDR3 protein: CASSLGLAGSDTQYF
CDR3 DNA: TGTGCCAGCAGCTTGGGACTAGCGGGGTCAGATACGCAGTATTTT
clone size: few
V gene: TRBV9
J gene: TRBJ2-3
D gene: TRBD2

CDR3 protein: CASSVAGQTGELFF
CDR3 DNA: TGTGCCAGCAGCGTAGCGGGACAGACCGGGGAGCTGTTTTTT
clone size: many
V gene: TRBV9
J gene: TRBJ2-2
D gene: TRBD1

CDR3 protein: CASSIVGRGDSPLHF
CDR3 DNA: TGTGCCAGTAGTATAGTGGGCAGGGGGGACTCACCCCTCCACTTT
clone size: NA
V gene: TRBV19
J gene: TRBJ1-6
D gene: TRBD1

CDR3 protein: CASSERHYGYTF
CDR3 DNA: TGTGCCAGCAGCGAAAGGCACTATGGCTACACCTTC
clone size: NA
V gene: TRBV28
J gene: TRBJ1-2
D gene: NA

CDR3 protein: CASSVGVGLAGTGELFF
CDR3 DNA: TGTGCCAGCAGCGTAGGGGTCGGGCTAGCGGGGACCGGGGAGCTGTTTTTT
clone size: NA
V gene: TRBV9
J gene: TRBJ2-2
D gene: TRBD2

CDR3 protein: CASSLPGYYEQYF
CDR3 DNA: TGTGCCAGCAGCTTACCGGGTTATTACGAGCAGTACTTC
clone size: many
V gene: TRBV11-2
J gene: TRBJ2-7
D gene: NA

CDR3 protein: CSSKGTSPFTDTQYF
CDR3 DNA: TGCAGCAGCAAAGGGACTAGCCCCTTTACAGATACGCAGTATTTT
clone size: many
V gene: TRBV20-1
J gene: TRBJ2-3
D gene: TRBD2

CDR3 protein: CASTPRSSGANVLTF
CDR3 DNA: TGTGCCAGCACCCCTAGGAGCTCTGGGGCCAACGTCCTGACTTTC
clone size: many
V gene: TRBV28
J gene: TRBJ2-6
D gene: NA

CDR3 protein: CASSVRGRANTEAFF
CDR3 DNA: TGCGCCAGCAGCGTTCGGGGACGGGCGAACACTGAAGCTTTCTTT
clone size: NA
V gene: TRBV4-1
J gene: TRBJ1-1
D gene: NA

CDR3 protein: CASSNHREGNTEAFF
CDR3 DNA: TGTGCCAGCAGCAATCACAGGGAGGGGAATACTGAAGCTTTCTTT
clone size: few
V gene: TRBV7-2
J gene: TRBJ1-1
D gene: NA

CDR3 protein: CASSIGGRVSGEQYF
CDR3 DNA: TGTGCCAGTAGTATAGGCGGAAGGGTTAGTGGCGAGCAGTACTTC
clone size: NA
V gene: TRBV19
J gene: TRBJ2-7
D gene: NA

CDR3 protein: CASSQLDTGELFF
CDR3 DNA: TGCGCCAGCAGCCAACTAGACACCGGGGAGCTGTTTTTT
clone size: few
V gene: TRBV4-3
J gene: TRBJ2-2
D gene: NA

CDR3 protein: CSAKDTRQGGDIQYF
CDR3 DNA: TGCAGTGCTAAGGATACTCGACAGGGGGGAGACATTCAGTACTTC
clone size: few
V gene: TRBV20-1
J gene: TRBJ2-4
D gene: TRBD1

CDR3 protein: CASSRQGSGGANVLTF
CDR3 DNA: TGTGCCAGCAGTCGACAGGGGAGTGGTGGGGCCAACGTCCTGACTTTC
clone size: NA
V gene: TRBV6-2/TRBV6-3
J gene: TRBJ2-6
D gene: TRBD1

CDR3 protein: CASSDLVGGGSKNIQYF
CDR3 DNA: TGCGCCAGCAGTGACCTCGTAGGGGGCGGGTCCAAAAACATTCAGTACTTC
clone size: many
V gene: TRBV10-2
J gene: TRBJ2-4
D gene: TRBD1

CDR3 protein: CASSTDGGTEAFF
CDR3 DNA: TGTGCCAGCAGCACAGATGGGGGCACTGAAGCTTTCTTT
clone size: NA
V gene: TRBV11-3
J gene: TRBJ1-1
D gene: NA

CDR3 protein: CAWSALAGDYNEQFF
CDR3 DNA: TGTGCCTGGAGTGCCCTAGCGGGAGACTACAATGAGCAGTTCTTC
clone size: many
V gene: TRBV30
J gene: TRBJ2-1
D gene: TRBD2

CDR3 protein: CAISAGTANTGELFF
CDR3 DNA: TGTGCCATCAGTGCCGGGACAGCAAACACCGGGGAGCTGTTTTTT
clone size: many
V gene: TRBV10-3
J gene: TRBJ2-2
D gene: TRBD1

CDR3 protein: CASSMQNTGELFF
CDR3 DNA: TGCGCCAGCAGCATGCAGAACACCGGGGAGCTGTTTTTT
clone size: many
V gene: TRBV5-1
J gene: TRBJ2-2
D gene: NA

CDR3 protein: CSARGGMAGTITYEQYF
CDR3 DNA: TGCAGTGCTAGAGGGGGTATGGCGGGGACGATAACCTACGAGCAGTACTTC
clone size: many
V gene: TRBV20-1
J gene: TRBJ2-7
D gene: NA

CDR3 protein: CASSFLGQGDEKLFF
CDR3 DNA: TGTGCCAGCAGTTTCCTAGGACAGGGGGATGAAAAACTGTTTTTT
clone size: many
V gene: TRBV27
J gene: TRBJ1-4
D gene: TRBD1